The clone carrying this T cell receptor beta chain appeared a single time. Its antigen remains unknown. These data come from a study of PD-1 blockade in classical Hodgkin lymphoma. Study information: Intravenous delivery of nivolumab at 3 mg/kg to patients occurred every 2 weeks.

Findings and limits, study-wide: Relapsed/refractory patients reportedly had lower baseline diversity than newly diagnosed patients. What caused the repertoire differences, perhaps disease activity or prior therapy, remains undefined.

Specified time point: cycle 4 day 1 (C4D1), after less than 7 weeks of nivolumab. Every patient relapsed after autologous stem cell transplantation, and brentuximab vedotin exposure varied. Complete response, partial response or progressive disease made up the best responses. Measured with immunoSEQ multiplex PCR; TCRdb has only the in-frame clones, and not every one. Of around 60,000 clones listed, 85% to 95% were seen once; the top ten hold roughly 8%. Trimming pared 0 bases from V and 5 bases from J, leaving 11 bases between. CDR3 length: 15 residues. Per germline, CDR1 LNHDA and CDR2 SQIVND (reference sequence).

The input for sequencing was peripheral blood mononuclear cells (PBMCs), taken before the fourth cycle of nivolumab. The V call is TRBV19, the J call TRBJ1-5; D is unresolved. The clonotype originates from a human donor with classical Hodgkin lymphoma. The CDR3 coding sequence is TGTGCCAGTAGTATAGAAGCCCCAGGCCATCAGCCCCAGCATTTT. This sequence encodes CASSIEAPGHQPQHF.